The subject of this entry is one TCR beta chain. The sample is drawn from a study of shared clonotypes between healthy human individuals. On the study more broadly: CD4 naive cells filled three plates per donor, CD4 memory three, CD8 naive two and CD8 memory one.

Genomic DNA of each subset was evenly split across several immunoSEQ plates. Sequenced by immunoSEQ multiplex PCR; TCRdb stores in-frame clones only, minus some. The sample shows around 2,000,000 clones, about 95% of them seen only once. Positive CCR7 selection of CD45RO-negative cells yielded the naive CD8 cells, and terminally differentiated effector memory CD45RA+ cells were excluded. Trimming cost V 3 bases and J 3 bases, with 12 bases left between them. Germline V lookup: CDR1 SNHLY, CDR2 FYNNEI. This CDR3 region has 14 residues. The specimen was naive CD8+ T cells sorted from blood. The TCR comes from a man younger than 35 in good health. The chain recombines TRBV2 with TRBJ2-7; D may be TRBD2 (6 bases). CDR3 in amino acids: CASSEEGPHYEQYF. The CDR3 DNA reads as TGTGCCAGCAGTGAGGAGGGGCCCCACTACGAGCAGTACTTC.